The 22 T cell receptor beta chains reported below all come from one sample, sequenced in a study of T cell changes during pregnancy in multiple sclerosis. Sequencing used immunoSEQ multiplex PCR; TCRdb keeps in-frame clones, though not all of them. This sample has approximately 85,000 clones; roughly nine tenths occur once, and the top ten carry more than 2%. This sample comprised peripheral blood, obtained in the first trimester of pregnancy. Receptor source: a female donor with multiple sclerosis, enrolled in a pregnancy study.

A few counts support this clone. The V and J genes are TRBV10-3 and TRBJ1-1, with 8 bases matching TRBD1. CDR1 and CDR2 from the germline V gene are ENHRY and SYGVKD. With 5 bases clipped from V and 1 base from J, the junction kept 3 bases outside the gene matches. The CDR3 totals 14 residues. CDR3 residues: CAISQDRGNTEAFF. The CDR3 bases are TGTGCCATCAGTCAAGACAGGGGGAACACTGAAGCTTTCTTT.

This clone was observed a single time. The genes are TRBV9 and TRBJ1-2, with D hard to call. CDR1 is SGDLS and CDR2 is YYNGEE in the germline V gene. The CDR3 covers 13 residues. V lost 1 base and J 8 bases, leaving 12 bases between the germline ends. The CDR3 protein is CASSVMDLGGYTF. CDR3 nucleotide sequence: TGTGCCAGCAGCGTAATGGACTTGGGGGGCTACACCTTC.

The chain uses TRBV5-1 and TRBJ1-1, with 11 bases that match TRBD1. Germline V gene data show CDR1 as SGHRS and CDR2 as YFSETQ. CDR3 length: 16 residues. V dropped 2 bases and J dropped 3; count of bases not matched to a gene: 6. DNA for the CDR3: TGCGCCAGCAGCTTAGGTGGGACAGGGGGTGACACTGAAGCTTTCTTT. It encodes CASSLGGTGGDTEAFF.

The chain combines TRBV7-2 with TRBJ2-1; TRBD1 aligns across 9 bases. CDR1 SGHTA and CDR2 FQGNSA come from the germline V gene. J gave up 6 bases and V 6 bases, and 9 bases lay outside the gene matches. The CDR3 runs 15 residues. The DNA of the CDR3 is TGTGCCAGCAGATCTACGGACAGGGGACCCAATGAGCAGTTCTTC. Residues: CASRSTDRGPNEQFF.

V is TRBV7-2 and J is TRBJ2-7; D unclear. Trimming left V 5 bases short and J 8 bases short, with 10 bases between. Germline CDR1 reads SGHTA; CDR2 reads FQGNSA. The CDR3 is 11 residues long. CDR3 DNA sequence: TGTGCCAGCAGCGGAGTGACCCAGCAGTACTTC. Its protein product is CASSGVTQQYF.

The rearrangement uses TRBV18 and TRBJ1-1; no firm D call. V was shortened by 4 bases and J by 1 base, with 10 bases between the two germline ends. The germline V gene has CDR1 KGHSH and CDR2 LQKENI. This CDR3 contains 14 residues. This CDR3 is CASSLRNRNTEAFF. As DNA, the CDR3 is TGTGCCAGCTCACTACGTAACAGGAACACTGAAGCTTTCTTT.

V gene TRBV7-8 combines with J gene TRBJ2-7, with 8 bases matching TRBD2. The CDR3 loop spans 14 amino acids. V trimming: 5 bases; J trimming: 7 bases; junction bases outside the gene matches: 10. Per germline, CDR1 SGHVS and CDR2 FQNEAQ. For the CDR3, the DNA is TGTGCCAGCAGCAAAACTAGCGGCCCGCTGGAGCAGTACTTC. This codes for CASSKTSGPLEQYF.

V and J are TRBV25-1 and TRBJ2-1; 11 bases are shared with TRBD1. The CDR3 is 14 residues long. V was pared by 7 bases and J by 5 bases, with 4 bases of the junction left unmatched. Germline V gives CDR1 MGHDK, CDR2 SYGVNS. Here the CDR3 DNA reads TGTGCCAGCAAAGGGACAGGGGGGAACAATGAGCAGTTCTTC. Its protein product is CASKGTGGNNEQFF. Full variable domain (missing parts from reference TRBV25-1 and TRBJ2-1): EADIYQTPRYLVIGTGKKITLECSQTMGHDKMYWYQQDPGMELHLIHYSYGVNSTEKGDLSSESTVSRIRTEHFPLTLESARPSHTSQYLCASKGTGGNNEQFFGPGTRLTVL.

CDR3 sequence: CASRDGTSPPQHF. The CDR3 DNA reads TGTGCCAGTAGGGACGGGACTAGTCCGCCCCAGCATTTT. V usage is TRBV19 and J usage is TRBJ1-5; D might be TRBD1 (5 bases). This CDR3 is 13 amino acids long. Germline CDR1 LNHDA, CDR2 SQIVND (reference sequence). Trimming stripped 6 bases from V and 9 bases from J, with 15 bases between.

This clone came up once. The chain employs TRBV19 and TRBJ2-1, with unresolved D. Trimming pared 7 bases from V and 5 bases from J, leaving 12 bases between. The CDR3 spans 13 residues. CDR1 and CDR2 from the germline V gene are LNHDA and SQIVND (reference sequence). CDR3 nucleotide sequence: TGTGCCAGTACCCCATATAGTAACAATGAGCAGTTCTTC. It codes for CASTPYSNNEQFF.

V and J are TRBV30 and TRBJ2-7; 10 nucleotides align to TRBD1. In germline, CDR1 is GTSNPN, CDR2 SVGIG (reference sequence). After removal of 4 bases from V and 4 bases from J, the junction contained 10 bases not matched to a gene. CDR3 length equals 15 residues. The CDR3 reads CAWNPPGQGLYEQYF. CDR3 nucleotides: TGTGCCTGGAACCCGCCGGGACAGGGGCTTTACGAGCAGTACTTC.

The chain has TRBV14 and TRBJ2-7; tentatively, D is TRBD1 (6 bases). The CDR3 extends over 13 amino acids. Germline CDR1 SGHDN, CDR2 FVKESK. V lost 4 bases to trimming and J lost 6 bases, with 13 bases between them. Here the CDR3 reads CASSPTRQVEQYF. In DNA form, the CDR3 reads TGTGCCAGCAGCCCGACCCGACAGGTCGAGCAGTACTTC.

The chain uses TRBV5-1 and TRBJ2-5; 8 bases are shared with TRBD2. Germline V gives CDR1 SGHRS, CDR2 YFSETQ. The V and J ends lost 2 bases and 4 bases, in that order; junction bases with no gene match: 13. CDR3 size: 17 residues. The DNA for the CDR3 is TGCGCCAGCAGCTTCCTTTCGGGGGGGGCACAGGGAGAGACCCAGTACTTC. Its protein is CASSFLSGGAQGETQYF.

A few counts support this clone. J is TRBJ1-6 and V is TRBV30, with 9 bases identical to TRBD1. Germline V gene data show CDR1 as GTSNPN and CDR2 as SVGIG (reference sequence). V dropped 2 bases and J dropped 9; count of bases not matched to a gene: 5. This CDR3 has 14 residues. The CDR3 reads CAWSTGTGISPLHF. CDR3 bases: TGTGCCTGGAGTACCGGGACAGGGATTTCACCCCTCCACTTT.

This chain uses TRBV19 with TRBJ1-5, with D possibly TRBD1 on 5 matching bases. The V and J ends lost 4 bases and 7 bases respectively, with 8 bases between them. The CDR3 is made up of 12 amino acids. The germline V gene has CDR1 LNHDA and CDR2 SQIVND (reference sequence). The DNA of the CDR3 is TGTGCCAGTAGTAGGAGGGGCCAGCCCCAGCATTTT. Its protein product is CASSRRGQPQHF.

The chain is built from TRBV4-3 and TRBJ2-5, with TRBD2 as a possible D gene (5 bases). Germline CDR1 and CDR2: LGHNA and YSLEER. The CDR3 consists of 17 residues. V lost 0 bases and J lost 0, with 14 bases in between. CDR3 sequence reads: CASSQETGSGYQETQYF. CDR3 DNA: TGCGCCAGCAGCCAAGAGACTGGCTCGGGGTACCAAGAGACCCAGTACTTC.

This chain links TRBV7-6 with TRBJ1-1, with D uncertain. Deletions cut 6 bases from V and 4 bases from J, with 9 bases between. From germline, CDR1 is SGHVS and CDR2 FNYEAQ. This CDR3 has 12 amino acids. The CDR3: CASSSGPTEAFF. For the CDR3, the DNA is TGTGCCAGCAGTTCTGGGCCCACTGAAGCTTTCTTT.

This CDR3 is CAISDRAGESGYTF. CDR3 nucleotides: TGTGCCATCAGTGATCGGGCAGGGGAAAGCGGCTACACCTTC. The chain uses TRBV10-3 and TRBJ1-2; D possibly corresponds to TRBD1 (6 bases). Deletions cut 3 bases from V and 8 bases from J, with 16 bases between. Germline V gene lookup returns CDR1 ENHRY and CDR2 SYGVKD. The CDR3 has 14 amino acids.

This chain joins TRBV7-8 and TRBJ1-5; 8 bases fit TRBD1. The germline gives CDR1 SGHVS, CDR2 FQNEAQ. V trimming: 3 bases; J trimming: 9 bases; junction bases outside the gene matches: 13. The CDR3 is 16 residues long. The chain's CDR3 is CASSLGGTGSLRPQHF. In DNA form, the CDR3 reads TGTGCCAGCAGCTTGGGGGGGACAGGCTCCCTCCGGCCCCAGCATTTT.

This clone showed up just a few times. The chain combines TRBV5-1 with TRBJ1-1, with no clear D. Germline V gives CDR1 SGHRS, CDR2 YFSETQ. V shed 6 bases and J shed 3 bases, with 6 bases lying between them. The CDR3 contains 11 residues. The CDR3 sequence: CASKRDTEAFF. CDR3 DNA: TGCGCCAGCAAACGGGACACTGAAGCTTTCTTT.

This chain uses TRBV6-5 with TRBJ2-1; D possibly corresponds to TRBD2 (5 bases). CDR3 length: 15 residues. V lost 2 bases to trimming and J lost 4 bases, with 12 bases between them. The germline CDR1 and CDR2 sequences are MNHEY and SVGAGI. The CDR3 region has the DNA TGTGCCAGCAGTTACGAGGGAAATCTGTACAATGAGCAGTTCTTC. Residues: CASSYEGNLYNEQFF.

There are a few counts of this clone. The chain couples TRBV6-1 to TRBJ1-1, with a weak D call TRBD1 (5 bases). Trimming took 8 bases from V and 12 from J, leaving 22 bases between them. Germline V CDR1 and CDR2: MNHNS, SASEGT. The CDR3 sequence is 13 residues long. As DNA, the CDR3 is TGTGCCAGCGAGCCTCCTACAGGCTCCTGGACTTTCTTT. This sequence encodes CASEPPTGSWTFF.